This TCR beta chain was identified during a study of regulatory T cells in long-lasting Graves disease. Time point given: newly diagnosed GD, antithyroid drugs for less than 3 months. Preparation of the TCR library used RNA extracted from PBMCs. The CDR3 has 16 residues. Germline V gene lookup returns CDR1 SGHTA and CDR2 FQGNSA. V dropped 5 bases and J dropped 4; count of bases not matched to a gene: 6. In building TCR beta libraries, iRepertoire HTBI primers were used together with Arm-PCR of CDR3 regions. TCRdb reprocessed the multiplex PCR reads with MiXCR, giving one entry per CDR3 protein. The table has 350,000 to 450,000 distinct CDR3 sequences, roughly 17% seen once. These data were likewise used in another study, on T cells in Graves' hyperthyroidism and ophthalmopathy. Turning to that study: Graves' hyperthyroidism qualified as stable when ophthalmopathy did not progress within 18 months. The HTBI primer set served for first-round RT-PCR of the TCR CDR3.

V and J are TRBV7-2 and TRBJ2-2; 11 bases line up with TRBD2. The specimen comprised peripheral blood mononuclear cells (PBMCs), sampled at new diagnosis, from a patient treated with antithyroid drugs. This TCR was sampled from a middle-aged man with Graves disease. Written as DNA, the CDR3 is TGTGCCAGCAGCCTTAGCGGGGGGGCCTCCACCGGGGAGCTGTTTTTT. Its protein is CASSLSGGASTGELFF. The whole variable domain, filled in from reference TRBV7-2 and TRBJ2-2, reads GAGVSQSPSNKVTEKGKDVELRCDPISGHTALYWYRQSLGQGLEFLIYFQGNSAPDKSGLPSDRFSAERTGGSVSTLTIQRTQQEDSAVYLCASSLSGGASTGELFFGEGSRLTVL.